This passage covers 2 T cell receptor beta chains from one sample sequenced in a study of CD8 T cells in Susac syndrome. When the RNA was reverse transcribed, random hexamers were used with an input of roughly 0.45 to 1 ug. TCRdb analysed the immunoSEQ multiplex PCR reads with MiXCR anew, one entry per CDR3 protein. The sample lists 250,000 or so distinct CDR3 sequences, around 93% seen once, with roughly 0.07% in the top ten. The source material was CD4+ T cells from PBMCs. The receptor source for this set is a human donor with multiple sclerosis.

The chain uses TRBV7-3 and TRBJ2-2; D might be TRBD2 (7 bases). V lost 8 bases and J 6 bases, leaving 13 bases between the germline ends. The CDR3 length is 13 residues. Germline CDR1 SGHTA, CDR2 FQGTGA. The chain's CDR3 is CASGGGAAGELFF. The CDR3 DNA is TGTGCCAGCGGGGGGGGCGCGGCCGGGGAGCTGTTTTTT.

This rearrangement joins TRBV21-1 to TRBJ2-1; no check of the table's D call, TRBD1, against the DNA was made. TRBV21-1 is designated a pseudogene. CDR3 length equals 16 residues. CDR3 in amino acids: CASSRGQGARGNEQFF. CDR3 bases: TGTGCCAGCAGCAGAGGACAGGGGGCGCGAGGCAATGAGCAGTTCTTC.